The 17 T cell receptor beta chains below come from one sample, sequenced in a study of blood T cell repertoires in COVID-19. Measured with immunoSEQ multiplex PCR; TCRdb has only the in-frame clones, and not every one. The sample yields over 150,000 clones, approximately 90% seen once. Material for sequencing was peripheral blood. These receptors originate from a man younger than 35 with acute or convalescent COVID-19.

The count of this clone is one. This chain joins TRBV7-2 and TRBJ2-1, with D possibly being TRBD2 (5 bases). The CDR3 is 14 residues long. The V gene's germline CDR1 is SGHTA and CDR2 FQGNSA. V dropped 4 bases and J dropped 5 bases, with 12 bases sitting between them. The CDR3 region is CASSSREAHNEQFF. The CDR3, as DNA: TGTGCCAGCAGCTCCCGGGAAGCCCACAATGAGCAGTTCTTC.

The V call is TRBV2, the J call TRBJ2-3; D perhaps matches TRBD2 (5 bases). Trimming took 11 bases from V and 3 from J, leaving 12 bases between them. CDR3 length: 12 amino acids. Germline V gene sequence: CDR1 SNHLY, CDR2 FYNNEI. The DNA for the CDR3 is TGTGCCGGAGGATCCGGTACAGATACGCAGTATTTT. It specifies CAGGSGTDTQYF.

V usage is TRBV5-5 and J usage is TRBJ2-7, with 8 bases lining up with TRBD1. The length of the CDR3 is 17 residues. The germline V gene has CDR1 SGHKS and CDR2 YYEKEE (reference sequence). The V gene end was trimmed by 7 bases and the J gene end by 5 bases; junction bases not matched to a gene: 20. The CDR3 loop reads CASFQGVLTGEKDEQYF. CDR3 nucleotides: TGTGCCAGCTTCCAGGGGGTATTGACAGGGGAGAAAGACGAGCAGTACTTC. Combining the CDR3 with reference TRBV5-5 and TRBJ2-7 gives the whole variable domain DAGVTQSPTHLIKTRGQQVTLRCSPISGHKSVSWYQQVLGQGPQFIFQYYEKEERGRGNFPDRFSARQFPNYSSELNVNALLLGDSALYLCASFQGVLTGEKDEQYFGPGTRLTVT.

This chain connects TRBV4-1 to TRBJ1-5; no reliable D call. V was cut by 3 bases and J by 4 bases, with 10 bases left in between. Germline values: CDR1 MGHRA, CDR2 YSYEKL. The CDR3 totals 14 residues. The CDR3: CASSHPAGNQPQHF. DNA of the CDR3: TGCGCCAGCAGCCACCCCGCGGGGAATCAGCCCCAGCATTTT.

The rearrangement joins TRBV6-5 to TRBJ1-6; the match to TRBD1 covers 9 bases. Germline assignment: CDR1 MNHEY and CDR2 SVGAGI. The CDR3 has 14 amino acids. The ends lost 7 bases at V and 6 bases at J; junction bases unmatched: 4. The CDR3 nucleotides are TGTGCCAGCACCCCGGGACAGGGTAATTCACCCCTCCACTTT. As protein: CASTPGQGNSPLHF.

The rearrangement links TRBV7-6 to TRBJ2-7; D remains unclear. The V and J ends lost 2 bases and 2 bases respectively, with 7 bases between them. Germline V lookup: CDR1 SGHVS, CDR2 FNYEAQ. There are 13 residues in the CDR3. This CDR3 is CASSLQITYEQYF. The CDR3 region has the DNA TGTGCCAGCAGCTTACAGATTACCTACGAGCAGTACTTC.

V and J are TRBV3-1 (or the pseudogene TRBV3-2) and TRBJ1-1; no clear D gene. Germline V gene lookup returns CDR1 LGHDT and CDR2 YNNKEL (reference sequence). CDR3 size: 16 residues. Between the trimmed V and J ends, which lost 0 bases and 1 base, there was a span of 12 bases. CDR3 sequence reads: CASSQEYGRPNTEAFF. In DNA, the CDR3 is TGTGCCAGCAGCCAAGAATATGGCAGGCCGAACACTGAAGCTTTCTTT.

The chain recombines TRBV29-1 with TRBJ2-3; TRBD2 agrees at 8 bases. The CDR3 sequence is 10 residues long. Germline V lookup: CDR1 SQVTM, CDR2 ANQGSEA. J lost 9 bases, V lost 5 bases, and 1 base had no gene match. The CDR3 sequence: CSVREGTQYF. The CDR3, as DNA: TGCAGCGTTCGGGAGGGCACGCAGTATTTT.

The chain carries TRBV5-6 and TRBJ1-1; D perhaps matches TRBD1 (6 bases). The CDR3 is made up of 16 amino acids. CDR1 SGHDT and CDR2 YYEEEE come from the germline V gene. The V gene lost 0 bases and the J gene lost 0 bases, with 12 bases spanning the gap. CDR3 amino acids: CASSLEGRGLNTEAFF. CDR3 nucleotides: TGTGCCAGCAGCTTGGAGGGCAGGGGTTTGAACACTGAAGCTTTCTTT. Variable domain in full (rest from reference TRBV5-6 and TRBJ1-1): DAGVTQSPTHLIKTRGQQVTLRCSPKSGHDTVSWYQQALGQGPQFIFQYYEEEERQRGNFPDRFSGHQFPNYSSELNVNALLLGDSALYLCASSLEGRGLNTEAFFGQGTRLTVV.

The chain joins TRBV3-1 (or the pseudogene TRBV3-2) to TRBJ2-7; 10 bases map to TRBD2. J lost 8 bases, V lost 2 bases, and 9 bases had no gene match. Germline V lookup: CDR1 LGHDT, CDR2 YNNKEL (reference sequence). The CDR3 extends over 15 amino acids. The DNA of the CDR3 is TGTGCCAGCAGCCAAAGGAAACTAGCGGGGAGTCAGCAGTACTTC. Its protein product is CASSQRKLAGSQQYF.

This chain uses TRBV5-1 with TRBJ2-1, with 7 bases that match TRBD2. The CDR3 spans 15 residues. Germline CDR1 is SGHRS and CDR2 is YFSETQ. The junction had 9 bases not matched to a gene; V was cut back by 3 bases and J by 6 bases. CDR3 residues: CASSWASGGGNEQFF. As DNA, the CDR3 is TGCGCCAGCAGCTGGGCTAGCGGAGGAGGCAATGAGCAGTTCTTC. The full variable domain, in which reference TRBV5-1 and TRBJ2-1 provide the parts outside the CDR3, is KAGVTQTPRYLIKTRGQQVTLSCSPISGHRSVSWYQQTPGQGLQFLFEYFSETQRNKGNFPGRFSGRQFSNSRSEMNVSTLELGDSALYLCASSWASGGGNEQFFGPGTRLTVL.

The V call is TRBV7-6, the J call TRBJ2-3; 12 bases line up with TRBD2. Germline-derived CDR1 and CDR2 are SGHVS and FNYEAQ. After removal of 5 bases from V and 2 bases from J, the junction contained 5 bases not matched to a gene. The CDR3 contains 16 residues. The CDR3 is CASSQTSGGNTDTQYF. In DNA, the CDR3 is TGTGCCAGCAGCCAAACTAGCGGGGGGAACACAGATACGCAGTATTTT.

The chain links TRBV4-1 to TRBJ1-1, with D tentatively TRBD1 (5 bases). From germline, CDR1 is MGHRA and CDR2 YSYEKL. The length of the CDR3 is 18 residues. V lost 4 bases to trimming and J lost 0 bases, with 21 bases between them. For the CDR3, the DNA is TGCGCCAGCAGCCGCGAACGGGGGACGTCCTCCATGAACACTGAAGCTTTCTTT. Translation gives CASSRERGTSSMNTEAFF.

This rearrangement joins TRBV6-5 to TRBJ1-2, with D uncertain. Germline-derived CDR1 and CDR2 are MNHEY and SVGAGI. This CDR3 comprises 13 residues. V shed 6 bases and J shed 8 bases, with 16 bases lying between them. For the CDR3, the DNA is TGTGCCAGCAGCTGGACTCTCATTAGGGGCTACACCTTC. Protein: CASSWTLIRGYTF.

The rearrangement links TRBV6-5 to TRBJ2-7; D possibly corresponds to TRBD1 (5 bases). The CDR3 extends over 13 amino acids. V dropped 6 bases and J dropped 5 bases, with 14 bases sitting between them. Germline CDR1 reads MNHEY; CDR2 reads SVGAGI. The CDR3 spells CASRPPGLHEQYF. In DNA form, the CDR3 reads TGTGCCAGCAGACCCCCAGGGTTGCACGAGCAGTACTTC.

The chain couples TRBV19 to TRBJ2-4; D possibly corresponds to TRBD1 (6 bases). V was shortened by 1 base and J by 9 bases, with 16 bases between the two germline ends. Looked up from germline, CDR1 is LNHDA and CDR2 is SQIVND (reference sequence). The CDR3 loop spans 15 amino acids. The CDR3 nucleotides read TGTGCCAGTAGTATAGGACAGGACTTCTTTTCCATTCAGTACTTC. Amino acid sequence: CASSIGQDFFSIQYF. Combining the CDR3 with reference TRBV19 and TRBJ2-4 gives the whole variable domain DGGITQSPKYLFRKEGQNVTLSCEQNLNHDAMYWYRQDPGQGLRLIYYSQIVNDFQKGDIAEGYSVSREKKESFPLTVTSAQKNPTAFYLCASSIGQDFFSIQYFGAGTRLSVL.

CDR3 region: CASSESGETEQFF. The DNA of the CDR3 is TGCGCCAGCAGTGAGTCCGGGGAGACTGAGCAGTTCTTC. The chain combines TRBV10-1 with TRBJ2-1, with D perhaps matching TRBD2 (5 bases). The CDR3 totals 13 residues. The germline CDR1 and CDR2 sequences are WNHNN and SYGVQD (reference sequence). Deletions cut 0 bases from V and 9 bases from J, with 9 bases between.